By sample share, the clone carrying this T cell receptor beta chain is medium-sized. Researchers used genomic DNA as the template to profile TCR beta VDJ and CDR3. TCRdb reprocessed the reads via MiXCR and lists one record per CDR3 protein. The data hold 160,000 or so distinct CDR3 sequences, with roughly 50% observed a single time. The CDR3 is 11 amino acids. Germline V gene data show CDR1 as SQVTM and CDR2 as ANQGSEA. V was clipped by 4 bases and J by 6 bases, with 9 bases between them. The data are from a study of CD8+CD57+ T cells in acquired aplastic anemia. In patients chosen for sequencing, flow cytometry had shown CD8+CD57+ cell expansion.

This sequence joins TRBV29-1 and TRBJ1-2; possible D gene TRBD1, 5 bases. This TCR derives from a human donor with aplastic anemia. The sequencing sample was made of sorted CD4+, CD8+, or CD8+CD57+ T cells (not recorded which) from PBMCs. CDR3 amino acids: CSVGGFDGYTF. The CDR3, as DNA: TGCAGCGTTGGGGGGTTTGATGGCTACACCTTC.